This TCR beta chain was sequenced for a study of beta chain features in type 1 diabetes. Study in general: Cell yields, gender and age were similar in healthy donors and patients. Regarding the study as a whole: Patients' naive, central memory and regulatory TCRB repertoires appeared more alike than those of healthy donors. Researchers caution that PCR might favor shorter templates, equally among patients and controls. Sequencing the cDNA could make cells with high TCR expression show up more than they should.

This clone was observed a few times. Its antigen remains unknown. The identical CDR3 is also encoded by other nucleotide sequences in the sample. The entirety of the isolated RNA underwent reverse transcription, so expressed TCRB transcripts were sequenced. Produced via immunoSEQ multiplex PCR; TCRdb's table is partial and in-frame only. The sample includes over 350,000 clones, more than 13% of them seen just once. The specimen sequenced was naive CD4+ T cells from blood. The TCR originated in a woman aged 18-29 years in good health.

Here the CDR3 DNA reads TGTGCCTGGTCGACAGGGTATGGCTACACCTTC. It encodes CAWSTGYGYTF. V gene TRBV30 combines with J gene TRBJ1-2; 7 bases align to TRBD1. Per the germline V gene, CDR1 is GTSNPN and CDR2 is SVGIG (reference sequence). The CDR3 runs 11 residues. The trim removed 5 bases at V and 5 bases at J, leaving 2 bases unmatched.